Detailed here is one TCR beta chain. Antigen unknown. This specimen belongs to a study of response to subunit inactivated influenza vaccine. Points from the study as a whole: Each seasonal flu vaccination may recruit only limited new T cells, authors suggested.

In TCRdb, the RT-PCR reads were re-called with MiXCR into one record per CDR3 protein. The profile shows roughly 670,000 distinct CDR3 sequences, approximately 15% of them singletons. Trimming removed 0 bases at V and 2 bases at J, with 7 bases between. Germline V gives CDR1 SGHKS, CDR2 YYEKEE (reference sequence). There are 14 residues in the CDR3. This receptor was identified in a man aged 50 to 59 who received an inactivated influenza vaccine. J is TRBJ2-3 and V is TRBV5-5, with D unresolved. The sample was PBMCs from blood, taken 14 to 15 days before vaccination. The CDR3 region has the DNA TGTGCCAGCAGCTTGGTAGTAAACACAGATACGCAGTATTTT. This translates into CASSLVVNTDTQYF.